What follows is one T cell receptor beta chain and its context. As yet, its antigen is unknown. Genomic DNA belonging to each subset was distributed in equal measure over several immunoSEQ plates. TCRdb keeps only in-frame clones here, not all; method: immunoSEQ multiplex PCR. The sample holds around 940,000 clones; around three quarters are singletons and the top ten take approximately 1.5%. Trimming stripped 5 bases from V and 5 bases from J, with 15 bases between. The CDR3 totals 14 residues. CDR1 and CDR2 (germline): SGHTA, FQGNSA. This record comes from a study of shared clonotypes between healthy human individuals. Background on the study: A couple of women and a few men aged 18 to 49 made up the donors.

Notes on the study in general: Researchers sampled blood only, noting tissue repertoires likely differ. Non-shared clonotypes displayed generation probabilities falling below those of clonotypes present in all four donors.

Source material: memory CD4+ T cells sorted from blood. Subset reported: CD45RA-negative fraction. This TCR was recovered from a man between 18 and 29 years old in good health. The V gene is TRBV7-2, the J gene TRBJ2-5; D might be TRBD1 or TRBD2, each matching 5 bases. The CDR3 region has the DNA TGTGCCAGCAGCCGGTACGGGGCTGGGGAGACCCAGTACTTC. Its protein product is CASSRYGAGETQYF.